The clone carrying this T cell receptor (beta chain) appeared a few times. The data originate from a study of Graves' ophthalmopathy and Graves' hyperthyroidism. The V and J ends lost 3 bases and 4 bases respectively, with 13 bases between them. This CDR3 is built from 14 residues. Germline V gene lookup returns CDR1 MNHNS and CDR2 SASEGT. Amplifying from RNA transcripts, the study obtained TCR beta CDR3 regions. RT-PCR in the first round used HTBI primers; a second-round multiplex PCR followed. TCRdb redid the calling of the multiplex PCR reads with MiXCR, one entry per CDR3 protein. The table lists 900,000 to 1,200,000 distinct CDR3 sequences, 35% to 40% of them singletons.

This sequence was found in an adult man with Graves' hyperthyroidism. The genes are TRBV6-1 and TRBJ2-7, with no clear D. The source material was peripheral blood or thyroid tissue (not recorded which). DNA of the CDR3: TGTGCCAGCAGTGATGGGCCCCTGAGGTACGAGCAGTACTTC. Translation: CASSDGPLRYEQYF.